One and the same sample provided the 17 T cell receptor beta chains below, sequenced in a study of T cell responses to AZD1222 COVID-19 vaccine. The method was immunoSEQ multiplex PCR; TCRdb's version includes in-frame clones alone and lacks a portion of them. The data show around 45,000 clones, about 82% seen once. The sample in question was peripheral blood, obtained 28 days after the second dose of the MenACWY control vaccine. These receptor sequences come from an adult who received the MenACWY meningococcal vaccine as a control.

The V gene is TRBV6-4, the J gene TRBJ2-3; no clear D. The CDR3 spans 11 residues. Trimming took 2 bases from V and 6 from J, leaving 3 bases between them. Per the germline V gene, CDR1 is MRHNA and CDR2 is SNTAGT. CDR3 coding DNA: TGTGCCAGCAGTGACGGGGATACGCAGTATTTT. Translating gives CASSDGDTQYF.

This clone was seen only once. The chain has TRBV28 and TRBJ2-7; 9 nucleotides match TRBD2. V lost 3 bases to trimming and J lost 4 bases; unmatched junction nucleotides: 4. The germline gives CDR1 MDHEN, CDR2 SYDVKM. The CDR3 loop spans 14 amino acids. CDR3: CASSFRLADYEQYF. The CDR3 bases are TGTGCCAGCAGTTTCCGACTAGCGGATTACGAGCAGTACTTC.

The chain has TRBV19 and TRBJ2-5; 11 bases align to TRBD1. CDR1 LNHDA and CDR2 SQIVND come from the germline V gene (reference sequence). Trimming took 6 bases from V and 7 from J; bases not matched to a gene: 13. This CDR3 spans 16 amino acids. CDR3 sequence: CASSLRTGGPGGTQYF. For the CDR3, the DNA is TGTGCCAGTAGCCTAAGGACAGGGGGCCCGGGCGGGACCCAGTACTTC.

This chain joins TRBV4-1 and TRBJ1-2, with D hard to call. The ends were cut back, 0 bases at V and 0 bases at J, with 5 bases in the middle. The CDR3 loop spans 14 amino acids. The germline CDR1 and CDR2 sequences are MGHRA and YSYEKL. CDR3 in amino acids: CASSQDAANYGYTF. CDR3 bases: TGCGCCAGCAGCCAAGACGCTGCTAACTATGGCTACACCTTC.

The chain is built from TRBV18 and TRBJ2-5; D unresolved. V was trimmed by 5 bases and J by 2 bases, leaving 9 bases between them. Germline CDR1 reads KGHSH; CDR2 reads LQKENI. This CDR3 has 13 residues. Here the CDR3 reads CASSMMWQETQYF. The CDR3 coding sequence is TGTGCCAGCTCAATGATGTGGCAAGAGACCCAGTACTTC.

This clone was detected once. J is TRBJ2-2 and V is TRBV5-1, with 9 positions matching TRBD2. The J segment lost 4 bases and the V segment lost 0 bases, leaving 1 base of the junction unmatched. The CDR3 runs 15 residues. Germline V gives CDR1 SGHRS, CDR2 YFSETQ. CDR3 coding DNA: TGCGCCAGCAGCTTGGCGCGGGGGGGCACCGGGGAGCTGTTTTTT. Its translation: CASSLARGGTGELFF.

This sequence joins TRBV19 and TRBJ1-5; 7 positions match TRBD1. The V segment lost 1 base and the J segment 5 bases; nucleotides outside the gene matches: 11. Germline V gene sequence: CDR1 LNHDA, CDR2 SQIVND (reference sequence). The CDR3 consists of 17 residues. CDR3 coding DNA: TGTGCCAGTAGTATAGTTTTGGGGGACAGCTACTATCAGCCCCAGCATTTT. Translated, it gives CASSIVLGDSYYQPQHF.

This clone appeared a single time. V is TRBV6-5 and J is TRBJ1-5; D remains ambiguous. With 6 bases removed from V and 0 bases from J, the gap between germline ends came to 9 bases. The V gene's germline CDR1 is MNHEY and CDR2 SVGAGI. This CDR3 comprises 14 residues. CDR3 protein: CASRGDYSNQPQHF. The CDR3 nucleotides are TGTGCCAGCAGGGGCGATTATAGCAATCAGCCCCAGCATTTT.

The chain couples TRBV6-5 to TRBJ2-1; 10 positions agree with TRBD2. This CDR3 comprises 14 residues. CDR1 and CDR2 (germline): MNHEY, SVGAGI. V was clipped by 5 bases and J by 7 bases; unmatched bases: 5. In nucleotides, the CDR3 is TGTGCCAGCAGTAGGGGGACTAGCGAGAATGAGCAGTTCTTC. Its protein product is CASSRGTSENEQFF.

The chain employs TRBV12-3 or TRBV12-4 and TRBJ1-6; D not resolved. Trimming cost V 5 bases and J 14 bases, with 10 bases left between them. The CDR3 runs to 11 residues. CDR3 nucleotides: TGTGCCAGCAGTGGTGGAGCTTCCCTCCACTTT. Amino acids: CASSGGASLHF.

The J gene is TRBJ2-7, the V gene TRBV28; D may correspond to TRBD1 or TRBD2 (5 bases each). This CDR3 contains 13 residues. The ends were cut back, 11 bases at V and 2 bases at J, with 16 bases in the middle. Germline assignment: CDR1 MDHEN and CDR2 SYDVKM. For the CDR3, the DNA is TGTGCCTCCCTAAGAGGGGATACCTACGAGCAGTACTTC. Encoded protein: CASLRGDTYEQYF.

The rearrangement joins TRBV11-2 to TRBJ1-4, with D possibly being TRBD1 (6 bases). V dropped 4 bases and J dropped 8 bases, with 17 bases sitting between them. Germline V gives CDR1 SGHAT, CDR2 FQNNGV. The CDR3 loop spans 15 amino acids. CDR3: CASSSPRTVGEKLFF. The CDR3 coding sequence is TGTGCCAGCAGCTCCCCTAGGACAGTAGGCGAAAAACTGTTTTTT.

The chain links TRBV3-1 (or the pseudogene TRBV3-2) to TRBJ1-1; D remains ambiguous. CDR1 and CDR2 (germline): LGHDT, YNNKEL (reference sequence). Deletions cut 4 bases from V and 5 bases from J, with 17 bases between. The CDR3 spans 15 residues. The CDR3 coding sequence is TGTGCCAGCAGCCCGACAACGGGAGCGGGGACTGAAGCTTTCTTT. Residues: CASSPTTGAGTEAFF.

V gene TRBV25-1 combines with J gene TRBJ1-4; possibly TRBD1 for D (5 bases). The germline V and J ends were trimmed by 2 bases and 4 bases, with 8 bases remaining between them. This CDR3 has 14 residues. Germline values: CDR1 MGHDK, CDR2 SYGVNS. Written as DNA, the CDR3 is TGTGCCAGCAGTGAAGGGGGGTTTAATGAAAAACTGTTTTTT. Its translation is CASSEGGFNEKLFF.

The J gene is TRBJ1-2, the V gene TRBV5-1, with a weak D call TRBD1 (5 bases). Trimming took off 2 bases at V and 0 bases at J, with 11 bases between the two ends. The CDR3 runs to 15 residues. CDR1 and CDR2 from the germline V gene are SGHRS and YFSETQ. The CDR3 region is CASSFGDGSNYGYTF. The CDR3 DNA sequence: TGCGCCAGCAGCTTCGGGGACGGTTCTAACTATGGCTACACCTTC.

The CDR3 DNA is TGTGCCAGCAGTGAAGGGTCGGAGCAGTACGTC. Translation gives CASSEGSEQYV. V is TRBV2 and J is TRBJ2-7; D remains unclear. V was shortened by 1 base and J by 7 bases, with 5 bases between the two germline ends. The CDR3 loop spans 11 amino acids. Germline lookup yields CDR1 SNHLY and CDR2 FYNNEI.

V and J are TRBV6-6 and TRBJ1-5, with 8 bases identical to TRBD1. Germline CDR1 MNHNY, CDR2 SVGAGI (reference sequence). This CDR3 region has 14 residues. V lost 7 bases to trimming and J lost 4 bases; unmatched junction nucleotides: 6. CDR3 sequence (DNA): TGTGCCAGCAACCTAAACAGGGGGAATCAGCCCCAGCATTTT. Its translation: CASNLNRGNQPQHF.